This record looks at one T cell receptor beta chain sequence and its context. Its matching antigen is unknown. These data originate in a study of identical twins. Study-level points and caveats: The models gave estimates that fell short of the out-of-frame TCR alpha sharing seen in monozygotic twins.

There are 17 residues in the CDR3. J was trimmed by 5 bases and V by 6 bases; bases with no gene match: 12. TCRdb ran MiXCR on the 5' RACE reads and lists one entry per CDR3 protein. Altogether just over 500,000 distinct CDR3 sequences are present, roughly a fifth being singletons, with the ten largest covering 0.91%. These data were likewise used in another study, on T cells expressing NK-cell markers. From that second work: In more than 5 donors, dominant CD3+CD56+NKG2C+ clones formed roughly 1.0-7.0% of CD8+ cells.

Sample: CD4+ T cells sorted from blood. The rearrangement uses TRBV12-3 or TRBV12-4 and TRBJ2-2, with 10 bases aligning to TRBD2. The clonotype comes from a young woman in good health. DNA for the CDR3: TGTGCCAGCAGCCCGAGGATGAGCGGGAGGGGAACCGGGGAGCTGTTTTTT. Translating gives CASSPRMSGRGTGELFF.